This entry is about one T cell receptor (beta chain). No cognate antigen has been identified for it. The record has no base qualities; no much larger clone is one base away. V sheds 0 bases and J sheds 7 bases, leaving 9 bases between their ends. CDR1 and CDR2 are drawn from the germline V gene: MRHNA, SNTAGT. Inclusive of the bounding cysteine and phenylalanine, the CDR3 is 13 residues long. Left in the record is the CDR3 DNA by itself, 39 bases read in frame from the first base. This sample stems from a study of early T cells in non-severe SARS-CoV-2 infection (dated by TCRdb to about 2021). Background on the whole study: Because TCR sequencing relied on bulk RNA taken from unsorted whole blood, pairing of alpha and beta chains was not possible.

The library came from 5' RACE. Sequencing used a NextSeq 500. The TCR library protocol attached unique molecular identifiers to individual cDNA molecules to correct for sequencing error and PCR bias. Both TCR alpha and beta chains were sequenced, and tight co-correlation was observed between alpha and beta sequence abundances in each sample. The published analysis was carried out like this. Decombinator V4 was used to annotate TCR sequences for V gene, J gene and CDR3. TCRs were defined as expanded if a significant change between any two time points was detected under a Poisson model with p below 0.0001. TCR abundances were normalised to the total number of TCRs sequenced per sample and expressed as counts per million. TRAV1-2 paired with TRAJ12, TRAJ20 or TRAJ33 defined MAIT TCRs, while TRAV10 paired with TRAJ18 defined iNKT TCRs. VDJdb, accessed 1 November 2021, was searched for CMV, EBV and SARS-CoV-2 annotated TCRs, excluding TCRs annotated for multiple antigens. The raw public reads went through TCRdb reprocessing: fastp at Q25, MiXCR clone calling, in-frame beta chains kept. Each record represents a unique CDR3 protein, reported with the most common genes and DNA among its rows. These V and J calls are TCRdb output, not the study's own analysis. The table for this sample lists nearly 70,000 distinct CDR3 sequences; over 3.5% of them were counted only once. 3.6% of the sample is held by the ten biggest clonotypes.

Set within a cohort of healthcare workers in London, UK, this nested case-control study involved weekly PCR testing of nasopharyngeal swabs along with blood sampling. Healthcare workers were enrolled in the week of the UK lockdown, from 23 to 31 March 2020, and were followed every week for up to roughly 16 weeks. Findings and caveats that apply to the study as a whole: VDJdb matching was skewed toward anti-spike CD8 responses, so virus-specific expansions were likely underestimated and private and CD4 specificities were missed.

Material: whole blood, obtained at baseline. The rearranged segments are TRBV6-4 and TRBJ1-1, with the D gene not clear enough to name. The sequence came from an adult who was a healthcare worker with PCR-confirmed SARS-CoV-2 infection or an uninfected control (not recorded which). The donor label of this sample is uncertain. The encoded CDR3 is CASSDSVQSEAFF. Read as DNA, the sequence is TGTGCCAGCAGTGACTCGGTGCAGAGTGAAGCTTTCTTT.